This is a list of T cell receptor beta chains from one sample in a study of shared clonotypes between healthy human individuals. Only in-frame clones appear in the TCRdb table, and some are missing; sequencing was by immunoSEQ multiplex PCR. The sample contains approximately 1.1 million clones, approximately 78% of which appear only once. Material for sequencing was memory CD4+ T cells from PBMCs. Receptors originate from a man aged 18 to 30 in good health. Some clones in this sample may be carry-over from other donors' samples. Each CDR3 is given with its conserved first and last residue. The D gene is left open where the match is weak. Some rows mark clone size as missing; the rest say once, few, many or name a class of expanded clone.

CDR3aa	CDR3nt	abundance	j_gene	d_gene	v_gene
CASSYPGPGYEQYF	TGTGCCAGCAGTTACCCAGGGCCGGGTTACGAGCAGTACTTC	-	TRBJ2-7	-	TRBV6-5
CASSWDYRGEQYF	TGCGCCAGCAGTTGGGACTACCGAGGGGAGCAGTACTTC	-	TRBJ2-7	TRBD2	TRBV5-1
CASSLGIIGTSTYEQYF	TGTGCCAGCAGCTTAGGAATAATCGGAACTAGCACCTACGAGCAGTACTTC	-	TRBJ2-7	-	TRBV7-8
CASSLTSTDEKLFF	TGCGCCAGCAGCTTGACCTCAACTGATGAAAAACTGTTTTTT	once	TRBJ1-4	-	TRBV5-1
CASRLNSGGGDEQFF	TGTGCCAGCAGACTTAATAGCGGAGGGGGAGATGAGCAGTTCTTC	-	TRBJ2-1	-	TRBV7-9
CASQTGEGLGYTF	TGTGCCAGCCAGACAGGGGAAGGGCTTGGCTACACCTTC	-	TRBJ1-2	TRBD1	TRBV19
CASSPLQQGYYNEQFF	TGCGCCAGCAGCCCACTACAACAGGGATACTACAATGAGCAGTTCTTC	-	TRBJ2-1	-	TRBV5-1
CASSLFAAVYGYTF	TGTGCCAGCAGTTTATTTGCGGCAGTCTACGGCTACACCTTC	-	TRBJ1-2	-	TRBV28
CASSLTRTAEAFF	TGTGCCAGCAGCCTCACCCGGACGGCTGAAGCTTTCTTT	once	TRBJ1-1	-	TRBV14
CAWSVQGGNTGELFF	TGTGCCTGGAGTGTTCAGGGGGGGAACACCGGGGAGCTGTTTTTT	-	TRBJ2-2	-	TRBV30
CASSTPLDGYTF	TGTGCCAGCAGTACACCATTGGATGGCTACACCTTC	few	TRBJ1-2	-	TRBV28
CSVGPVGYGYTF	TGCAGCGTTGGGCCGGTGGGCTATGGCTACACCTTC	once	TRBJ1-2	-	TRBV29-1
CASSLGGLYEQYF	TGCGCCAGCAGCTTGGGAGGCCTCTACGAGCAGTACTTC	-	TRBJ2-7	-	TRBV5-1
CSGGTLGGIQYF	TGCAGCGGCGGGACCCTGGGAGGCATTCAGTACTTC	-	TRBJ2-4	-	TRBV29-1
CASSPTSGGYGYTF	TGTGCCAGCAGCCCTACGTCAGGGGGCTATGGCTACACCTTC	few	TRBJ1-2	TRBD1	TRBV11-2
CASSLGQGSGEQYF	TGCGCCAGCAGCTTGGGACAGGGCAGCGGCGAGCAGTACTTC	-	TRBJ2-7	TRBD1	TRBV5-1
CASSPILGDRNNEQFF	TGTGCCAGCTCACCGATTCTTGGGGACAGAAACAATGAGCAGTTCTTC	few	TRBJ2-1	TRBD1	TRBV18
CASSPLKDTQYF	TGTGCCAGCTCACCCCTCAAAGATACGCAGTATTTT	-	TRBJ2-3	-	TRBV18
CASSLQSEYTEAFF	TGTGCCAGCAGCTTACAGTCCGAATACACTGAAGCTTTCTTT	-	TRBJ1-1	-	TRBV7-8
CATSRDRGWDEKLFF	TGTGCCACCAGCCGGGACAGGGGCTGGGATGAAAAACTGTTTTTT	many	TRBJ1-4	TRBD1	TRBV15
CASSEVREKLFF	TGTGCCAGCAGTGAGGTACGGGAAAAACTGTTTTTT	many	TRBJ1-4	-	TRBV25-1
CASSTGTSGGTFHEQFF	TGTGCCAGCTCAACCGGGACTAGCGGGGGCACCTTCCATGAGCAGTTCTTC	-	TRBJ2-1	TRBD2	TRBV18
CASSQEAEKLFF	TGCGCCAGCAGCCAAGAGGCAGAAAAACTGTTTTTT	-	TRBJ1-4	-	TRBV4-3
CASSVDPDSYYEQYF	TGTGCCAGCAGCGTAGACCCGGACAGCTACTACGAGCAGTACTTC	-	TRBJ2-7	-	TRBV9
CASSLTELANTGELFF	TGTGCCAGCAGTTTGACAGAGCTCGCGAACACCGGGGAGCTGTTTTTT	-	TRBJ2-2	-	TRBV2
CASSRAGESTDTQYF	TGTGCCAGCAGCAGAGCGGGAGAAAGCACAGATACGCAGTATTTT	many	TRBJ2-3	TRBD2	TRBV7-8
CASSPSSTATYNEQFF	TGTGCCAGCAGCCCTAGTTCGACTGCCACTTACAATGAGCAGTTCTTC	-	TRBJ2-1	-	TRBV7-2
CASSDNGNIQYF	TGTGCCAGCAGTGACAACGGGAACATTCAGTACTTC	once	TRBJ2-4	-	TRBV25-1
CASSLFRGHEQFF	TGTGCCAGCAGTTTATTCCGGGGCCATGAGCAGTTCTTC	-	TRBJ2-1	-	TRBV27
CASSLGSGSGYKGYEQYF	TGTGCCAGCAGCTTAGGTAGCGGGAGCGGTTATAAGGGCTACGAGCAGTACTTC	few	TRBJ2-7	TRBD2	TRBV11-2
CATSRDRSSGRVLEQFF	TGTGCCACCAGCAGAGATCGGTCTAGCGGGAGGGTACTGGAGCAGTTCTTC	-	TRBJ2-1	TRBD2	TRBV15
CASSQRDPRAGGSYEQYF	TGCGCCAGCAGTCAACGGGACCCTCGGGCGGGGGGCTCCTACGAGCAGTACTTC	once	TRBJ2-7	TRBD2	TRBV23-1
CASDNQERGYTF	TGTGCCAGCGACAACCAGGAAAGGGGGTACACCTTC	-	TRBJ1-2	-	TRBV9
CASKGASGSRNTGELFF	TGTGCCAGCAAGGGGGCTAGTGGGAGCCGGAACACCGGGGAGCTGTTTTTT	-	TRBJ2-2	TRBD1	TRBV2
CASSPTIESTDTQYF	TGTGCCAGCAGCCCCACAATTGAGTCCACAGATACGCAGTATTTT	-	TRBJ2-3	-	TRBV5-4
CATQQGAGYDQPQHF	TGTGCCACCCAGCAAGGGGCAGGGTACGATCAGCCCCAGCATTTT	many	TRBJ1-5	-	TRBV15
CASSTDRDGTEAFF	TGCGCCAGCAGCACAGACAGGGACGGCACTGAAGCTTTCTTT	-	TRBJ1-1	TRBD1	TRBV5-1
CASSGRGQGDEQYF	TGTGCCAGCAGTGGCAGGGGGCAGGGCGACGAGCAGTACTTC	-	TRBJ2-7	TRBD1	TRBV6-1
CASSNPTGAGGYTF	TGTGCCAGCAGCAACCCGACAGGGGCCGGTGGCTACACCTTC	-	TRBJ1-2	TRBD1	TRBV5-6
CASSVDPTGDTEAFF	TGTGCCAGCAGCGTAGACCCGACAGGGGACACTGAAGCTTTCTTT	many	TRBJ1-1	TRBD1	TRBV9
CASSDGQAQYF	TGCGCCAGCAGTGACGGCCAGGCCCAGTACTTC	-	TRBJ2-5	-	TRBV10-1
CSAGGRSEAFF	TGCAGTGCAGGCGGACGGAGTGAAGCTTTCTTT	-	TRBJ1-1	-	TRBV20-1
CASSSYSGANVLTF	TGTGCCAGCAGCTCGTACTCTGGGGCCAACGTCCTGACTTTC	-	TRBJ2-6	-	TRBV7-9